Listed below are T cell receptor beta chains from one sample, sequenced in a study of human T cells and chemical hapten exposure. TCRdb reanalysed the RACE reads using MiXCR and keeps one entry per CDR3 protein. There are 80,000 to 100,000 distinct CDR3 sequences in the sample; 27% occur only once, and around 10% lies in the top ten. The starting material was whole blood, obtained in connection with sensitization to the hapten diphenylcyclopropenone (DPC). The receptors were sampled from a man in his forties with alopecia areata. Some clones in this sample may be carry-over from other donors' samples. Each CDR3 is given with its conserved first and last residue. The D gene is left open where the match is weak. Size is stated for part of the rows, as once, few or many counts, or as a class when the clone is expanded.

.,.,TRBV23-1,TRBJ2-7,13,TGCGCCAGCCTTTTTTCGGTCTCCTACGAGCAGTACTTC,CASLFSVSYEQYF
.,.,TRBV5-1,TRBJ1-1,15,TGCGCCAGCAGCCCGGGGTACGCCCGACCCACTGAAGCTTTCTTT,CASSPGYARPTEAFF
.,.,TRBV2,TRBJ2-3,12,TGTGCCAGCAGGGGGCTCACAGATACGCAGTATTTT,CASRGLTDTQYF
.,few,TRBV7-2,TRBJ2-7,11,TGTGCCAGCGCCCGGTTGGGGGAGCAGTACTTC,CASARLGEQYF
.,few,TRBV20-1,TRBJ2-3,16,TGCAGTGCTAGAGACCTACTAGCAGACCGCACAGATACGCAGTATTTT,CSARDLLADRTDTQYF
.,.,TRBV25-1,TRBJ1-2,15,TGTGCCAGCAGTTCCCCGGGACGGGATTCTTATGGCTACACCTTC,CASSSPGRDSYGYTF
TRBD2,.,TRBV3-1,TRBJ2-3,16,TGTGCCAGCAGCCAAAAGACTAGCGGGAACACAGATACGCAGTATTTT,CASSQKTSGNTDTQYF
.,few,TRBV12-3/TRBV12-4,TRBJ2-7,12,TGTGCCAGCAGTTTTGAAGGGGCCGAGCAGTACTTC,CASSFEGAEQYF
TRBD1,few,TRBV5-1,TRBJ2-3,15,TGCGCCAGCAGCCCGGGACAGGTGCTCACAGATACGCAGTATTTT,CASSPGQVLTDTQYF
TRBD2,.,TRBV29-1,TRBJ2-5,18,TGCAGCGTTGAATCTATAGTGGTCCTAGCGGGAGGTGTAGAGACCCAGTACTTC,CSVESIVVLAGGVETQYF
TRBD2,.,TRBV28,TRBJ2-7,17,TGTGCCAGCAGACCGGGACTAGCGGGAGGGAGGTCCTACGAGCAGTACTTC,CASRPGLAGGRSYEQYF
TRBD2,few,TRBV3-1,TRBJ2-4,15,TGTGCCAGCAGCCAGGGACTAGCGGGAGTGAACATTCAGTACTTC,CASSQGLAGVNIQYF
.,few,TRBV12-3/TRBV12-4,TRBJ1-1,12,TGTGCCAGCATCTCCCGTTGGGCTGAAGCTTTCTTT,CASISRWAEAFF
TRBD1,.,TRBV3-1,TRBJ2-4,14,TGTGCCAGCAGCTTGGACAGGGGAGGAGACATTCAGTACTTC,CASSLDRGGDIQYF
.,.,TRBV4-2,TRBJ2-7,13,TGTGCCAGCAGCCAGGTCCCTCTCTACGAGCAGTACTTC,CASSQVPLYEQYF
.,few,TRBV3-1,TRBJ1-1,18,TGTGCCAGCAGCCAAGATTACTTTCGGGCAAAACCTCCTACTGAAGCTTTCTTT,CASSQDYFRAKPPTEAFF
.,.,TRBV10-3,TRBJ1-3,15,TGTGCCATCAGTGAGCCGAGGACATCTGGAAACACCATATATTTT,CAISEPRTSGNTIYF
.,.,TRBV21-1,TRBJ2-5,16,TGTGCCAGCAGCAAAGGGGAGAGCGTGCGGCAAGAGACCCAGTACTTC,CASSKGESVRQETQYF
.,few,TRBV6-2/TRBV6-3,TRBJ2-1,12,TGTGCCAGCAGTTTTACAGGGATTGAGCAGTTCTTC,CASSFTGIEQFF
.,few,TRBV28,TRBJ1-6,14,TGTGCCAGCAGGCCAGGATTGAGGAATTCACCCCTCCACTTT,CASRPGLRNSPLHF
.,many,TRBV5-1,TRBJ2-7,16,TGCGCCAGCAGCTTCCCCAGGGGGGGGATAGAGGACGAGCAGTACTTC,CASSFPRGGIEDEQYF
.,medium-sized,TRBV19,TRBJ2-1,17,TGTGCCAGTAGTATAGCGACGGGCTATGCGCCCTACAATGAGCAGTTCTTC,CASSIATGYAPYNEQFF
.,.,TRBV15,TRBJ1-1,15,TGTGCCACCACGGCTGGCACGGCCATGAACACTGAAGCTTTCTTT,CATTAGTAMNTEAFF
.,few,TRBV7-2,TRBJ2-3,14,TGTGCCAGCAGCTTAGTGGCAGGGAAAGATACGCAGTATTTT,CASSLVAGKDTQYF